The 16 T cell receptor beta chains presented below share a single source sample, sequenced in a study of T cell changes during pregnancy in multiple sclerosis. Some clones are missing from TCRdb's copy, which holds only in-frame ones; the method was immunoSEQ multiplex PCR. This table has tens of thousands of clones, just under 95% appearing once. This material consisted of peripheral blood, taken in the second trimester of pregnancy. The receptors come from a female donor with multiple sclerosis, enrolled in a pregnancy study.

In DNA form, the CDR3 reads TGTGCCAGTAGTTCCAGGACAGGGGACTACGAGCAGTACTTC. This codes for CASSSRTGDYEQYF. The chain employs TRBV19 and TRBJ2-7; 9 positions agree with TRBD1. The CDR3 consists of 14 residues. V was clipped by 5 bases and J by 3 bases; unmatched bases: 5. CDR1 LNHDA and CDR2 SQIVND come from the germline V gene (reference sequence).

The genes are TRBV27 and TRBJ2-7, with a weak D call TRBD1 (6 bases). CDR1 and CDR2 from the germline V gene are MNHEY and SMNVEV (reference sequence). Trimming pared 6 bases from V and 4 bases from J, leaving 13 bases between. This CDR3 is built from 13 residues. CDR3 protein: CASSPGVDYEQYF. The CDR3 DNA is TGTGCCAGCAGCCCAGGGGTAGATTACGAGCAGTACTTC.

The V call is TRBV5-1, the J call TRBJ2-1, with 10 bases matching TRBD2. CDR1 is SGHRS and CDR2 is YFSETQ in the germline V gene. The CDR3 length is 15 residues. V trimming: 4 bases; J trimming: 8 bases; junction bases outside the gene matches: 9. In DNA, the CDR3 is TGCGCCAGCAGCATAAATAGCGGGAGGATGGATGAGCAGTTCTTC. Protein product: CASSINSGRMDEQFF.

The chain uses TRBV7-8 and TRBJ1-2; no firm D call. Germline values: CDR1 SGHVS, CDR2 FQNEAQ. Between the trimmed V and J ends, which lost 3 bases and 7 bases, there was a span of 6 bases. This CDR3 has 11 amino acids. CDR3 residues: CASSFEGGYTF. For the CDR3, the DNA is TGTGCCAGCAGCTTTGAGGGTGGCTACACCTTC.

The chain links TRBV2 to TRBJ1-2, with D maybe TRBD1 (5 bases). The CDR3 has 12 residues. CDR1 is SNHLY, CDR2 FYNNEI, per germline. V lost 7 bases to trimming and J lost 6 bases, with 12 bases between them. Written as DNA, the CDR3 is TGTGCCAGCAAGGGGTCAGTGAATGGCTACACCTTC. Translated, it gives CASKGSVNGYTF.

The chain links TRBV7-9 to TRBJ2-1; 7 bases align to TRBD1. Germline-derived CDR1 and CDR2 are SEHNR and FQNEAQ (reference sequence). This CDR3 is 14 amino acids long. The V segment lost 6 bases and the J segment 5 bases; nucleotides outside the gene matches: 7. CDR3 protein: CASSIRTGDNEQFF. In DNA, the CDR3 is TGTGCCAGCAGTATTAGGACAGGTGACAATGAGCAGTTCTTC. Together with reference TRBV7-9 and TRBJ2-1, the CDR3 gives the full variable domain: DTGVSQNPRHKITKRGQNVTFRCDPISEHNRLYWYRQTLGQGPEFLTYFQNEAQLEKSRLLSDRFSAERPKGSFSTLEIQRTEQGDSAMYLCASSIRTGDNEQFFGPGTRLTVL.

The chain links TRBV7-3 to TRBJ2-3; no definite D call. This CDR3 has 13 amino acids. Germline CDR1 reads SGHTA; CDR2 reads FQGTGA. V lost 1 base, J lost 4 bases, and 6 bases lay in between. CDR3 amino acids: CASSLSRADTQYF. CDR3 bases: TGTGCCAGCAGCTTAAGTAGAGCAGATACGCAGTATTTT.

The chain recombines TRBV13 with TRBJ2-3, with TRBD2 matching 7 bases. J was trimmed by 0 bases and V by 5 bases; bases with no gene match: 8. CDR1 is PRHDT and CDR2 is FYEKMQ in the germline V gene (reference sequence). The CDR3 loop spans 16 amino acids. CDR3 DNA: TGTGCCAGCAGCCCGGGGTGGGGGGGGAGCACAGATACGCAGTATTTT. It translates to CASSPGWGGSTDTQYF.

This CDR3 reads CASSFGGQLNTEAFF. CDR3 nucleotides: TGTGCCAGCAGCTTCGGCGGACAACTGAACACTGAAGCTTTCTTT. The V and J genes are TRBV7-9 and TRBJ1-1, with D maybe TRBD1 (5 bases). This CDR3 is built from 15 residues. V was trimmed by 3 bases and J by 0 bases, leaving 11 bases between them. Germline values: CDR1 SEHNR, CDR2 FQNEAQ (reference sequence). Full variable domain (outside the CDR3, taken from reference TRBV7-9 and TRBJ1-1): DTGVSQNPRHKITKRGQNVTFRCDPISEHNRLYWYRQTLGQGPEFLTYFQNEAQLEKSRLLSDRFSAERPKGSFSTLEIQRTEQGDSAMYLCASSFGGQLNTEAFFGQGTRLTVV.

The chain uses TRBV6-1 and TRBJ2-5; maybe TRBD2 (6 bases). Per the germline V gene, CDR1 is MNHNS and CDR2 is SASEGT. The CDR3 loop spans 11 amino acids. With 7 bases removed from V and 11 bases from J, the gap between germline ends came to 14 bases. The CDR3 nucleotides are TGTGCCAGCATAGCGGACCGCGTTCAGTACTTC. This encodes CASIADRVQYF.

The chain combines TRBV6-1 with TRBJ1-4, with 9 positions matching TRBD1. Germline values: CDR1 MNHNS, CDR2 SASEGT. Trimming removed 7 bases from V and 6 bases from J; junction bases left unmatched: 6. This CDR3 is built from 14 residues. CDR3 residues: CASKRDRVDEKLFF. CDR3 bases: TGTGCCAGCAAAAGGGACAGGGTGGATGAAAAACTGTTTTTT.

This chain uses TRBV9 with TRBJ1-2; 7 bases line up with TRBD1. Unmatched junction bases numbered 9, after V lost 3 bases and J lost 10 bases. This CDR3 comprises 13 residues. Looked up from germline, CDR1 is SGDLS and CDR2 is YYNGEE. Here the CDR3 DNA reads TGTGCCAGCAGCGCCTCGCAGGGGGTGGACTACACCTTC. Translating gives CASSASQGVDYTF. The full variable domain, rest sourced from reference TRBV9 and TRBJ1-2, is DSGVTQTPKHLITATGQRVTLRCSPRSGDLSVYWYQQSLDQGLQFLIQYYNGEERAKGNILERFSAQQFPDLHSELNLSSLELGDSALYFCASSASQGVDYTFGSGTRLTVV.

The rearrangement joins TRBV5-1 to TRBJ2-5, with TRBD2 matching 11 bases. Trimming removed 0 bases from V and 5 bases from J; junction bases left unmatched: 6. The CDR3 runs to 16 residues. Germline V gene lookup returns CDR1 SGHRS and CDR2 YFSETQ. The CDR3 spells CASSLATSGSTETQYF. In DNA, the CDR3 is TGCGCCAGCAGCTTGGCCACTAGCGGGAGCACGGAGACCCAGTACTTC. Full variable domain (remainder filled in from reference TRBV5-1 and TRBJ2-5): KAGVTQTPRYLIKTRGQQVTLSCSPISGHRSVSWYQQTPGQGLQFLFEYFSETQRNKGNFPGRFSGRQFSNSRSEMNVSTLELGDSALYLCASSLATSGSTETQYFGPGTRLLVL.

This rearrangement joins TRBV27 to TRBJ2-7; 9 bases agree with TRBD1. V shed 2 bases, J shed 2 bases, and the junction held 4 bases outside the gene matches. CDR3 length: 15 amino acids. The V gene's germline CDR1 is MNHEY and CDR2 SMNVEV (reference sequence). The CDR3 sequence is CASSLRDRDPYEQYF. The CDR3 DNA is TGTGCCAGCAGTTTAAGGGACAGGGACCCCTACGAGCAGTACTTC.

V is TRBV12-5 and J is TRBJ2-4, with D maybe TRBD2 (6 bases). From germline, CDR1 is LGHNT and CDR2 FRNRAP. Trimming removed 1 base from V and 9 bases from J, with 13 bases in between. The CDR3 sequence is 14 residues long. The CDR3 here is CASGLGLDSGIQYF. In DNA form, the CDR3 reads TGTGCTAGTGGTTTGGGACTAGACTCGGGCATTCAGTACTTC.

The chain is built from TRBV18 and TRBJ1-2; 12 positions match TRBD1. The V gene's germline CDR1 is KGHSH and CDR2 LQKENI. Trimming cost V 3 bases and J 6 bases; bases outside gene matches: 8. The CDR3 loop spans 16 amino acids. The CDR3 sequence is CASSPGTGGADDGYTF. CDR3 sequence (DNA): TGTGCCAGCTCACCCGGGACAGGGGGCGCGGACGATGGCTACACCTTC.